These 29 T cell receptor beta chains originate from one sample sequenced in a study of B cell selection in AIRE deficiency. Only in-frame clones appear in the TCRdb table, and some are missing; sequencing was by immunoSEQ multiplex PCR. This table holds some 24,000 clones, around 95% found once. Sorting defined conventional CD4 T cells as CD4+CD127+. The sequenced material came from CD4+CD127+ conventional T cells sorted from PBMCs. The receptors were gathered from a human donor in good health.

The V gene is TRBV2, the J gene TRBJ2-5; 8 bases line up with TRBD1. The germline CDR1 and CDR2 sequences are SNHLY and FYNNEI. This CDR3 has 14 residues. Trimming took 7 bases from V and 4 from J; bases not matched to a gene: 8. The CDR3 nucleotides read TGTGCCAGCACCCCCCGGACAGGGCCAGAGACCCAGTACTTC. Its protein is CASTPRTGPETQYF.

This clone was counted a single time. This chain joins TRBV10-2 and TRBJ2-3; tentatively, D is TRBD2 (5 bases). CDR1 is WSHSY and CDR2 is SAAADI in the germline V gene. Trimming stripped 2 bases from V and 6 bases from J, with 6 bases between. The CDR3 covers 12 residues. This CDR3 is CASSEGGDTQYF. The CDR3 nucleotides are TGCGCCAGCAGTGAGGGCGGGGATACGCAGTATTTT.

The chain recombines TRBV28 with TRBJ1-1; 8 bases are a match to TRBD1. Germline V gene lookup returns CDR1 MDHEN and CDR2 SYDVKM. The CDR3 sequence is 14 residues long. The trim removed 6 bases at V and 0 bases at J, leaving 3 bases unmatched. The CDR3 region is CASRPDRVNTEAFF. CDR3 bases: TGTGCCAGCAGACCGGACAGGGTGAACACTGAAGCTTTCTTT. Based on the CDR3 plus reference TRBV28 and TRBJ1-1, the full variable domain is DVKVTQSSRYLVKRTGEKVFLECVQDMDHENMFWYRQDPGLGLRLIYFSYDVKMKEKGDIPEGYSVSREKKERFSLILESASTNQTSMYLCASRPDRVNTEAFFGQGTRLTVV.

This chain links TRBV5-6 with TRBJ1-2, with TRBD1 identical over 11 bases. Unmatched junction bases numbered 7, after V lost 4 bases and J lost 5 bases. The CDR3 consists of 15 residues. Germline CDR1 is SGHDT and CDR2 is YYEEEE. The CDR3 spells CASSRTGGGWYGYTF. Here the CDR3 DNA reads TGTGCCAGCAGCCGGACAGGGGGCGGATGGTATGGCTACACCTTC.

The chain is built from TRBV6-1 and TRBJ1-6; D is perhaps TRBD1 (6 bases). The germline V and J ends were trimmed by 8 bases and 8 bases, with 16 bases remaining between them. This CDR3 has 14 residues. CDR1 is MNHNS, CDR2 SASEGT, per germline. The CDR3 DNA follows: TGTGCCAGCTCAACAGGGAAGAGCGATTCACCCCTCCACTTT. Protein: CASSTGKSDSPLHF.

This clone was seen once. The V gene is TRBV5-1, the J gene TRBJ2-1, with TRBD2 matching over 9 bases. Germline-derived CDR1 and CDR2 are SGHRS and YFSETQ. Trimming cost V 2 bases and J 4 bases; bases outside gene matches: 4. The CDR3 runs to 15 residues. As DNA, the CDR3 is TGCGCCAGCAGCTTAAGGCTAGCGGGATACAATGAGCAGTTCTTC. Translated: CASSLRLAGYNEQFF.

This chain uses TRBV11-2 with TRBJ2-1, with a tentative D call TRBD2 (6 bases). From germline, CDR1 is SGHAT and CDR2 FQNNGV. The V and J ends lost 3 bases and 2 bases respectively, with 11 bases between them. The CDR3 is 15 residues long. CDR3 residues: CASSLRGVAYNEQFF. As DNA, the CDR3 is TGTGCCAGCAGCTTGCGGGGAGTCGCCTACAATGAGCAGTTCTTC.

CDR3 in amino acids: CASKVEKLFF. In DNA, the CDR3 is TGCGCCAGCAAGGTAGAAAAACTGTTTTTT. The genes are TRBV23-1 and TRBJ1-4; D ambiguous. TRBV23-1 is labeled an ORF, and its function is uncertain. Trimming took 7 bases from V and 8 from J, leaving 5 bases between them. The CDR3 spans 10 residues.

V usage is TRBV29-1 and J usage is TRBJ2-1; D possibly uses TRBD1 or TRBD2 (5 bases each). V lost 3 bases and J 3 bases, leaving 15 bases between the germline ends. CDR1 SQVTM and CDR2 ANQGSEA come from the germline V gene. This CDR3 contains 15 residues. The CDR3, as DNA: TGCAGCGTTGATAGGTGGTATGGGGGCTACAATGAGCAGTTCTTC. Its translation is CSVDRWYGGYNEQFF.

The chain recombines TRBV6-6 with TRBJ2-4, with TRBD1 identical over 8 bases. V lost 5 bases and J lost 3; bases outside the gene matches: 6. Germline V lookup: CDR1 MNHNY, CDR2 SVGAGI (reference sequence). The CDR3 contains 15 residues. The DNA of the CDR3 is TGTGCCAGCAGTCCTGGACAGGGCGGCAAAAACATTCAGTACTTC. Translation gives CASSPGQGGKNIQYF.

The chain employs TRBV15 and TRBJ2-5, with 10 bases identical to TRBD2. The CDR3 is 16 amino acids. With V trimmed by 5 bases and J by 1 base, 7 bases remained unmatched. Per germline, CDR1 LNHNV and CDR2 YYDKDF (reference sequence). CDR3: CATSQASGRAQETQYF. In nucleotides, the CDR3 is TGTGCCACCAGCCAGGCGAGCGGGAGGGCCCAAGAGACCCAGTACTTC.

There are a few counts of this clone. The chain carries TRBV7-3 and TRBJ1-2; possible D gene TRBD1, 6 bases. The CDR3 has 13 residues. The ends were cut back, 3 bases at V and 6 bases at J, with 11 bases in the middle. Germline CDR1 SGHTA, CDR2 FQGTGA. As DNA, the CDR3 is TGTGCCAGCAGCTTCGGGGGCTCACATGGCTACACCTTC. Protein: CASSFGGSHGYTF.

CDR3 in DNA: TGTGCCAGCAGCCAAGTGGGGAGGGGACTCGCGGGGAGACGGGAGCAGTACTTC. Translated: CASSQVGRGLAGRREQYF. The gene calls are TRBV14 and TRBJ2-7; 7 bases line up with TRBD2. The germline V gene has CDR1 SGHDN and CDR2 FVKESK. After removal of 1 base from V and 7 bases from J, the junction contained 19 bases not matched to a gene. This CDR3 has 18 amino acids.

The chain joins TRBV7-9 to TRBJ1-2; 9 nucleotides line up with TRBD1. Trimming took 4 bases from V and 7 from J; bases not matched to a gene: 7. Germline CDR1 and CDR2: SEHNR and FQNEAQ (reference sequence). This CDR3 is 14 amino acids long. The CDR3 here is CASSSSQGAGGYTF. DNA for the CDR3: TGTGCCAGCAGCTCGTCACAGGGGGCGGGTGGCTACACCTTC.

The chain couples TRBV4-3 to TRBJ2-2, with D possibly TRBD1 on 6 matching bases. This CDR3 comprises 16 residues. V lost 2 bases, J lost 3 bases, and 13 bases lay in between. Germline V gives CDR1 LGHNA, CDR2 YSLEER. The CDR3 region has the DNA TGCGCCAGCAGCCAACGTCCTCAGGGGTACACCGGGGAGCTGTTTTTT. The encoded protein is CASSQRPQGYTGELFF.

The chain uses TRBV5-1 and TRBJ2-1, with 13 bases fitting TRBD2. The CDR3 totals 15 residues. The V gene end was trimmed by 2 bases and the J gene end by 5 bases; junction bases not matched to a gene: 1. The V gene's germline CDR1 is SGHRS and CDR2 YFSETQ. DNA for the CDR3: TGCGCCAGCAGCTTCGGGACTAGCGGGAACAATGAGCAGTTCTTC. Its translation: CASSFGTSGNNEQFF.

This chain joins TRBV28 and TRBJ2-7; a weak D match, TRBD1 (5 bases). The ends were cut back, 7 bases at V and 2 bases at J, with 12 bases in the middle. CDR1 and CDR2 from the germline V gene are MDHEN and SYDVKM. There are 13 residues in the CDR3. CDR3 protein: CASIQVGAYEQYF. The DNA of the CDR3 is TGTGCCAGCATACAGGTAGGAGCCTACGAGCAGTACTTC.

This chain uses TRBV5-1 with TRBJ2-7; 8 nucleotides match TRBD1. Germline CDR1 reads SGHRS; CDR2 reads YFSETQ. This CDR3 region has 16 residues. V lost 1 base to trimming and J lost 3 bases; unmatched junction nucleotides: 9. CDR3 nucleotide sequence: TGCGCCAGCAGCTTGACTCAGGGGGCTAGTATCTACGAGCAGTACTTC. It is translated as CASSLTQGASIYEQYF.

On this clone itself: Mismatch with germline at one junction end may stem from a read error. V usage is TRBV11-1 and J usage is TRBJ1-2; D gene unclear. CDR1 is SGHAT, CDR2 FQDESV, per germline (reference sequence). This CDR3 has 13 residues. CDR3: CASSLVGATNPFF. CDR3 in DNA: TGTGCCAGCAGCTTAGTGGGTGCGACTAACCCATTCTTC.

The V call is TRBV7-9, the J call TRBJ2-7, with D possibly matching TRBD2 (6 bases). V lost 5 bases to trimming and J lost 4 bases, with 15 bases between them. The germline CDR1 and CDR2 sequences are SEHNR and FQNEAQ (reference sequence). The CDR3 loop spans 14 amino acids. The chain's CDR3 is CASSPPGDKYEQYF. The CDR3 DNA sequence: TGTGCCAGCAGCCCCCCGGGGGATAAGTACGAGCAGTACTTC.

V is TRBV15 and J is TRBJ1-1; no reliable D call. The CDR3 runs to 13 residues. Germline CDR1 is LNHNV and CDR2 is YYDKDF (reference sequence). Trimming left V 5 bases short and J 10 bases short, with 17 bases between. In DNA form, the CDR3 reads TGTGCCACCAGCTCCCCTCTCGGGTTGACAGCTTTCTTT. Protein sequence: CATSSPLGLTAFF.

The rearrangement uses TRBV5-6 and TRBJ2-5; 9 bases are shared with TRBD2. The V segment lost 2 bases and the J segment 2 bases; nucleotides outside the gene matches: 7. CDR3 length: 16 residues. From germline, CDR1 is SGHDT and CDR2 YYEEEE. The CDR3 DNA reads TGTGCCAGCAGCTTATATAGCGGGAGCTATCAAGAGACCCAGTACTTC. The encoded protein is CASSLYSGSYQETQYF.

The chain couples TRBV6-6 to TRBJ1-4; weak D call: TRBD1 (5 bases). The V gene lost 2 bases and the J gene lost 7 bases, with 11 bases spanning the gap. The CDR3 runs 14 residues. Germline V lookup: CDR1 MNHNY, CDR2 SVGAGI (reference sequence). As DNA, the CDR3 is TGTGCCAGCAGTTACGAGGGGTGGGGTGAAAAACTGTTTTTT. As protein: CASSYEGWGEKLFF.

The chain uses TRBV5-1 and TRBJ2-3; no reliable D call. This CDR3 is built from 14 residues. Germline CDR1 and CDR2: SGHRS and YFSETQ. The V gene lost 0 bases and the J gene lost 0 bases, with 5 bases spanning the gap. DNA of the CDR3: TGCGCCAGCAGCTTGGTCAGAAGCACAGATACGCAGTATTTT. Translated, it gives CASSLVRSTDTQYF. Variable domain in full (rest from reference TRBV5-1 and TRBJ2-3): KAGVTQTPRYLIKTRGQQVTLSCSPISGHRSVSWYQQTPGQGLQFLFEYFSETQRNKGNFPGRFSGRQFSNSRSEMNVSTLELGDSALYLCASSLVRSTDTQYFGPGTRLTVL.

This CDR3 is CASSFQEETQYF. Here the CDR3 DNA reads TGTGCCAGCAGCTTTCAGGAAGAGACCCAGTACTTC. The rearrangement links TRBV7-8 to TRBJ2-5, with D uncertain. Trimming cost V 3 bases and J 3 bases, with 5 bases left between them. CDR3 length: 12 residues. The V gene's germline CDR1 is SGHVS and CDR2 FQNEAQ.

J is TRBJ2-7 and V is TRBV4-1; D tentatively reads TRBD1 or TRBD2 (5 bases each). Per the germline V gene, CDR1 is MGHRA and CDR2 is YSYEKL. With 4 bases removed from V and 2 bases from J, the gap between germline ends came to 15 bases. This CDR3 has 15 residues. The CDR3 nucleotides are TGCGCCAGCAGCCCGTGGGGGTGGGGAGCCTACGAGCAGTACTTC. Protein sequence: CASSPWGWGAYEQYF.

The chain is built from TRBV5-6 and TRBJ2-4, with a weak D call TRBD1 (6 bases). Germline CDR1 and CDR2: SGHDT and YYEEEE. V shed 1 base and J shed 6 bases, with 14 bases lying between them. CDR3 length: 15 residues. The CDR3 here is CASSLSQGLGNIQYF. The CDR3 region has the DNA TGTGCCAGCAGCTTGAGTCAGGGGCTGGGAAACATTCAGTACTTC.

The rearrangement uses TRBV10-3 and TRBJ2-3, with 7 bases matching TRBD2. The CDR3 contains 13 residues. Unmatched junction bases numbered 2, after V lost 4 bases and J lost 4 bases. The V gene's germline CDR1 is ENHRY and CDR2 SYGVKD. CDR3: CAISGGSADTQYF. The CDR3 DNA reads TGTGCCATCAGTGGCGGGAGTGCAGATACGCAGTATTTT.

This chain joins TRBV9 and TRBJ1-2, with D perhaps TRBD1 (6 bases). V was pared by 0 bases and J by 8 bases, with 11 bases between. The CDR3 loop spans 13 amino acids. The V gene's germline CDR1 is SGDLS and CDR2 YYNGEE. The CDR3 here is CASSVGPGEGYTF. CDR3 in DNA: TGTGCCAGCAGCGTAGGCCCAGGGGAAGGCTACACCTTC.